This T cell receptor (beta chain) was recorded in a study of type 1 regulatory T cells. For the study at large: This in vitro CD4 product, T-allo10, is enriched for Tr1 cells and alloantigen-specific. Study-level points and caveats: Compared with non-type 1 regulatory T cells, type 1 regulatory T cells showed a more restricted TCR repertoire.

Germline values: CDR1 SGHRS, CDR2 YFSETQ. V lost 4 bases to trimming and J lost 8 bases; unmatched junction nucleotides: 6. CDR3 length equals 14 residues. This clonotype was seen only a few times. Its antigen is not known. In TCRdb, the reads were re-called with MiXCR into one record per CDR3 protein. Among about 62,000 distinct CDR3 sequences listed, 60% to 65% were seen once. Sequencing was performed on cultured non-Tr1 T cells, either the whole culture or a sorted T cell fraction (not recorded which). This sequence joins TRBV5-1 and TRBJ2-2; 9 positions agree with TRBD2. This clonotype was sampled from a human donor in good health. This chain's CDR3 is CASSASGTLGELFF. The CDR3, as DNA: TGCGCCAGCAGCGCTAGCGGGACTCTGGGGGAGCTGTTTTTT. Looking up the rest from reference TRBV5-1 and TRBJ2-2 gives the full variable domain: KAGVTQTPRYLIKTRGQQVTLSCSPISGHRSVSWYQQTPGQGLQFLFEYFSETQRNKGNFPGRFSGRQFSNSRSEMNVSTLELGDSALYLCASSASGTLGELFFGEGSRLTVL.